This TCR beta chain was captured by sequencing in a study of T cell responses to AZD1222 COVID-19 vaccine. Germline-derived CDR1 and CDR2 are SGHTA and FQGTGA. V lost 3 bases and J 7 bases, leaving 6 bases between the germline ends. This CDR3 spans 12 amino acids. Produced via immunoSEQ multiplex PCR; TCRdb's table is partial and in-frame only. The sample carries 80,000 to 100,000 clones, roughly nine tenths recorded once. The sequenced sample was peripheral blood, obtained on day 0 of AZD1222 vaccination. V and J are TRBV7-3 and TRBJ2-2; no firm D call. The clonotype was recovered from an adult in good health. The chain's CDR3 is CASSFGGGELFF. The CDR3, as DNA: TGTGCCAGCAGCTTTGGTGGCGGGGAGCTGTTTTTT.